The 32 T cell receptor beta chains below all came from one sample that was sequenced in a study of STAT5B mutations in CD4+ large granular lymphocyte leukemia. Assay used: immunoSEQ multiplex PCR; TCRdb lists only in-frame clones, some missing. The profile shows about 24,000 clones, roughly 70% of them singletons. Sequencing was done on a sample of CD4+ T cells from blood buffy coats. The source of these receptors is a human donor in good health.

The J gene is TRBJ2-7, the V gene TRBV4-1, with 9 bases lining up with TRBD1. The CDR3 covers 13 residues. V lost 11 bases, J lost 7 bases, and 12 bases stayed unmatched. Germline lookup yields CDR1 MGHRA and CDR2 YSYEKL. CDR3: CASGQGLPREQYF. The CDR3 DNA reads as TGCGCCTCGGGACAGGGATTACCTAGGGAGCAGTACTTC.

The V and J genes are TRBV6-1 and TRBJ1-1; weak D call: TRBD1 (6 bases). The CDR3 spans 14 residues. Germline loops: CDR1 MNHNS, CDR2 SASEGT. Trimming pared 6 bases from V and 0 bases from J, leaving 11 bases between. The CDR3, as DNA: TGTGCCAGCAGGAGACAGGTTATGAACACTGAAGCTTTCTTT. Encoded protein: CASRRQVMNTEAFF.

The chain joins TRBV5-6 to TRBJ1-2; D is possibly TRBD1 (5 bases). The CDR3 extends over 15 amino acids. In germline, CDR1 is SGHDT, CDR2 YYEEEE. Trimming took 4 bases from V and 5 from J, leaving 18 bases between them. CDR3 amino acids: CASSPRLTATYGYTF. For the CDR3, the DNA is TGTGCCAGCAGCCCCAGGTTGACAGCGACTTATGGCTACACCTTC.

The chain joins TRBV18 to TRBJ2-2, with TRBD1 identical over 10 bases. With 10 bases clipped from V and 4 bases from J, the junction kept 12 bases outside the gene matches. The V gene's germline CDR1 is KGHSH and CDR2 LQKENI. This CDR3 is built from 16 residues. The CDR3 sequence: CATRRTGGLSTGELFF. CDR3 sequence (DNA): TGTGCCACTCGAAGGACAGGGGGTTTGAGCACCGGGGAGCTGTTTTTT.

The chain carries TRBV21-1 and TRBJ1-4. TRBV21-1 is a listed pseudogene. This CDR3 region has 15 residues. CDR3 loop: CASSLGGRVWEKLFF. The CDR3 DNA sequence: TGTGCCAGCAGCCTTGGGGGGAGGGTTTGGGAAAAACTGTTTTTT.

This chain uses TRBV2 with TRBJ2-3, with no clear D. The CDR3 extends over 18 amino acids. Looked up from germline, CDR1 is SNHLY and CDR2 is FYNNEI. Trimming removed 5 bases from V and 0 bases from J, with 21 bases in between. The CDR3 protein is CASSTLPLGPTSTDTQYF. In DNA form, the CDR3 reads TGTGCCAGCAGTACTTTACCCCTAGGTCCTACTAGCACAGATACGCAGTATTTT.

V gene TRBV28 combines with J gene TRBJ2-3; no clear D gene. The CDR3 loop spans 13 amino acids. The germline V gene has CDR1 MDHEN and CDR2 SYDVKM. Trimming removed 6 bases from V and 0 bases from J, with 7 bases in between. CDR3 nucleotide sequence: TGTGCCAGCAGACCTCTCAGCACAGATACGCAGTATTTT. Protein sequence: CASRPLSTDTQYF. Looking up the rest from reference TRBV28 and TRBJ2-3 gives the full variable domain: DVKVTQSSRYLVKRTGEKVFLECVQDMDHENMFWYRQDPGLGLRLIYFSYDVKMKEKGDIPEGYSVSREKKERFSLILESASTNQTSMYLCASRPLSTDTQYFGPGTRLTVL.

This chain uses TRBV6-1 with TRBJ1-6, with D possibly being TRBD1 (5 bases). Between the trimmed V and J ends, which lost 6 bases and 10 bases, there was a span of 10 bases. CDR1 is MNHNS, CDR2 SASEGT, per germline. The CDR3 consists of 12 residues. The CDR3 region is CASRDTASPLHF. DNA for the CDR3: TGTGCCAGCAGGGACACCGCCTCACCCCTCCACTTT.

J is TRBJ1-5 and V is TRBV7-9; D is unclear. The germline V and J ends were trimmed by 5 bases and 5 bases, with 7 bases remaining between them. The length of the CDR3 is 12 residues. The germline CDR1 and CDR2 sequences are SEHNR and FQNEAQ (reference sequence). CDR3 sequence (DNA): TGTGCCAGCAGCCAAGACCATCAGCCCCAGCATTTT. The encoded protein is CASSQDHQPQHF.

This sequence joins TRBV5-6 and TRBJ1-4; 7 positions agree with TRBD1. From germline, CDR1 is SGHDT and CDR2 YYEEEE. CDR3 length: 13 residues. V lost 4 bases and J lost 8; bases outside the gene matches: 5. CDR3 coding DNA: TGTGCCAGCAGCATTAAACAGGGGGAAAAACTGTTTTTT. Protein: CASSIKQGEKLFF.

This clone was detected only a few times. The V and J genes are TRBV25-1 and TRBJ1-1, with 8 positions matching TRBD1. With V trimmed by 4 bases and J by 12 bases, 10 bases remained unmatched. The CDR3 totals 13 residues. CDR1 and CDR2 from the germline V gene are MGHDK and SYGVNS. In DNA form, the CDR3 reads TGTGCCAGCAGTGCCTCTGGGACAGGTAAAACTTTCTTT. Amino acid sequence: CASSASGTGKTFF.

This chain uses TRBV4-3 with TRBJ2-5; 8 bases agree with TRBD2. V shed 4 bases, J shed 0 bases, and the junction held 7 bases outside the gene matches. Germline values: CDR1 LGHNA, CDR2 YSLEER. The CDR3 is 16 amino acids. CDR3 bases: TGCGCCAGCAGCCGAGACGGGGGGGGGTACCAAGAGACCCAGTACTTC. Protein product: CASSRDGGGYQETQYF.

The chain uses TRBV27 and TRBJ1-2, with a weak D call TRBD1 (6 bases). The CDR3 is 13 residues long. The V gene's germline CDR1 is MNHEY and CDR2 SMNVEV (reference sequence). The V gene lost 5 bases and the J gene lost 8 bases, with 15 bases spanning the gap. DNA for the CDR3: TGTGCCAGCAGTCCCCGGGGGGGCCTCGGCTACACCTTC. The encoded protein is CASSPRGGLGYTF.

The chain joins TRBV29-1 to TRBJ1-1, with TRBD1 matching 9 bases. The CDR3 consists of 13 residues. With 4 bases clipped from V and 11 bases from J, the junction kept 11 bases outside the gene matches. Germline-derived CDR1 and CDR2 are SQVTM and ANQGSEA. CDR3: CSVVGTGWEEAFF. CDR3 coding DNA: TGCAGCGTTGTCGGGACAGGGTGGGAGGAGGCTTTCTTT.

The gene calls are TRBV7-2 and TRBJ1-3, with 9 bases matching TRBD1. The CDR3 contains 17 residues. Germline lookup yields CDR1 SGHTA and CDR2 FQGNSA. V shed 5 bases, J shed 0 bases, and the junction held 8 bases outside the gene matches. The CDR3, as DNA: TGTGCCAGCAGCACAGGGGGCAGGGGCTACTCTGGAAACACCATATATTTT. Its translation: CASSTGGRGYSGNTIYF. Full variable domain (remainder filled in from reference TRBV7-2 and TRBJ1-3): GAGVSQSPSNKVTEKGKDVELRCDPISGHTALYWYRQSLGQGLEFLIYFQGNSAPDKSGLPSDRFSAERTGGSVSTLTIQRTQQEDSAVYLCASSTGGRGYSGNTIYFGEGSWLTVV.

This chain links TRBV29-1 with TRBJ1-1, with no clear D. The CDR3 is 12 amino acids. Looked up from germline, CDR1 is SQVTM and CDR2 is ANQGSEA. V was pared by 5 bases and J by 1 base, with 8 bases between. For the CDR3, the DNA is TGCAGCGTTACGGCCGGGAACACTGAAGCTTTCTTT. Protein: CSVTAGNTEAFF.

V gene TRBV2 combines with J gene TRBJ2-1, with D perhaps TRBD2 (7 bases). Germline V gene sequence: CDR1 SNHLY, CDR2 FYNNEI. The CDR3 sequence is 13 residues long. The V end was cut by 10 bases, the J end by 9 bases, with 19 bases between. In DNA form, the CDR3 reads TGTGCCACCCGGGGGGCTAGCGTCGGTGAGCAGTTCTTC. Translated, it gives CATRGASVGEQFF.

V and J are TRBV19 and TRBJ1-3; no clear D gene. The germline V gene encodes CDR1 LNHDA and CDR2 SQIVND (reference sequence). The CDR3 spans 15 residues. V gave up 9 bases and J gave up 0 bases, with 15 bases separating them. The CDR3 DNA follows: TGTGCCAGCACAATCATGCCCGACTCTGGAAACACCATATATTTT. Amino acid sequence: CASTIMPDSGNTIYF.

This clone occurred a few times. V is TRBV2 and J is TRBJ1-6; D may be TRBD1 (5 bases). This CDR3 is 14 amino acids long. Germline values: CDR1 SNHLY, CDR2 FYNNEI. V gave up 3 bases and J gave up 16 bases, with 19 bases separating them. The CDR3 is CASSEGLNSESLHF. The CDR3 DNA reads TGTGCCAGCAGTGAGGGACTGAATTCCGAATCTCTCCACTTT.

The rearrangement links TRBV6-1 to TRBJ2-7; 15 bases map to TRBD2. The germline CDR1 and CDR2 sequences are MNHNS and SASEGT. J was trimmed by 7 bases and V by 6 bases; bases with no gene match: 1. This CDR3 is 13 amino acids long. The CDR3 loop reads CASRGLAGGEQYF. Here the CDR3 DNA reads TGTGCCAGCAGAGGACTAGCGGGGGGGGAGCAGTACTTC.

The chain joins TRBV7-3 to TRBJ1-2; 7 nucleotides line up with TRBD1. The CDR3 runs 13 residues. Germline CDR1 reads SGHTA; CDR2 reads FQGTGA. V gave up 5 bases and J gave up 6 bases; unmatched junction bases: 6. CDR3 sequence (DNA): TGTGCCAGCAGCCCCACAGGGGAGCATGGCTACACCTTC. This translates into CASSPTGEHGYTF. Full variable domain (remainder filled in from reference TRBV7-3 and TRBJ1-2): GAGVSQTPSNKVTEKGKYVELRCDPISGHTALYWYRQSLGQGPEFLIYFQGTGAADDSGLPNDRFFAVRPEGSVSTLKIQRTERGDSAVYLCASSPTGEHGYTFGSGTRLTVV.

V gene TRBV27 combines with J gene TRBJ2-1, with TRBD1 identical over 8 bases. CDR1 is MNHEY and CDR2 is SMNVEV in the germline V gene (reference sequence). The V segment lost 7 bases and the J segment 4 bases; nucleotides outside the gene matches: 9. The CDR3 extends over 15 amino acids. This CDR3 is CASTPGQGRYNEQFF. The DNA of the CDR3 is TGTGCCAGCACCCCCGGACAGGGAAGATACAATGAGCAGTTCTTC.

The chain couples TRBV4-1 to TRBJ1-2; D unclear. The germline gives CDR1 MGHRA, CDR2 YSYEKL. The germline V and J ends were trimmed by 0 bases and 0 bases, with 8 bases remaining between them. This CDR3 contains 15 residues. The CDR3 sequence is CASSQEADTNYGYTF. CDR3 nucleotides: TGCGCCAGCAGCCAAGAGGCAGATACTAACTATGGCTACACCTTC.

The V gene is TRBV5-8, the J gene TRBJ2-1; unclear D gene. CDR3 size: 15 residues. Trimming stripped 4 bases from V and 0 bases from J, with 11 bases between. The germline V gene encodes CDR1 SGHTS and CDR2 YDEGEE. The CDR3 DNA follows: TGTGCCAGCAGCCCTAACCCGAGCTCCTACAATGAGCAGTTCTTC. Protein: CASSPNPSSYNEQFF.

The chain uses TRBV6-6 and TRBJ2-6; D possibly corresponds to TRBD1 (5 bases). Germline V gene data show CDR1 as MNHNY and CDR2 as SVGAGI (reference sequence). The CDR3 contains 15 residues. Trimming took 6 bases from V and 2 from J, leaving 11 bases between them. CDR3: CASRYSGTGANVLTF. In DNA, the CDR3 is TGTGCCAGCAGGTATTCAGGGACTGGGGCCAACGTCCTGACTTTC.

The V call is TRBV18, the J call TRBJ2-3, with 9 bases fitting TRBD1. Germline V gene sequence: CDR1 KGHSH, CDR2 LQKENI. The CDR3 is 16 amino acids. V shed 3 bases and J 3 bases; nucleotides not matched to a gene: 7. CDR3 residues: CASSPTGGIGTDTQYF. The DNA for the CDR3 is TGTGCCAGCTCACCTACAGGGGGCATTGGGACAGATACGCAGTATTTT.

The V gene is TRBV19, the J gene TRBJ1-1; 7 bases fit TRBD1. V shed 2 bases and J 1 base; nucleotides not matched to a gene: 7. CDR3 size: 16 residues. The germline gives CDR1 LNHDA, CDR2 SQIVND (reference sequence). In DNA form, the CDR3 reads TGTGCCAGTAGTATAACTCCGGGACAGAAGAACACTGAAGCTTTCTTT. Its translation is CASSITPGQKNTEAFF.

V and J are TRBV7-8 and TRBJ1-1; no clear D gene. V lost 5 bases and J 1 base, leaving 14 bases between the germline ends. The CDR3 spans 15 residues. The germline V gene has CDR1 SGHVS and CDR2 FQNEAQ. CDR3 residues: CASSPVRLENTEAFF. The CDR3 region has the DNA TGTGCCAGCAGCCCCGTGCGGCTAGAGAACACTGAAGCTTTCTTT.

V gene TRBV7-6 combines with J gene TRBJ2-7, with 10 positions matching TRBD1. The V and J ends lost 0 bases and 3 bases, in that order; junction bases with no gene match: 11. CDR1 SGHVS and CDR2 FNYEAQ come from the germline V gene. The CDR3 extends over 18 amino acids. CDR3 loop: CASSLARSTGTGDYEQYF. The CDR3 DNA sequence: TGTGCCAGCAGCTTAGCGCGGTCTACCGGGACAGGGGACTACGAGCAGTACTTC.

The V gene is TRBV10-3, the J gene TRBJ2-3, with 10 bases lining up with TRBD1. Germline V gene sequence: CDR1 ENHRY, CDR2 SYGVKD. The CDR3 loop spans 15 amino acids. V lost 5 bases and J lost 3; bases outside the gene matches: 5. The CDR3 here is CAISRDRGSTDTQYF. The DNA of the CDR3 is TGTGCCATCAGTCGGGACAGGGGATCAACAGATACGCAGTATTTT.

The chain carries TRBV28 and TRBJ2-1; perhaps TRBD1 as D (6 bases). The CDR3 extends over 16 amino acids. V shed 6 bases and J shed 4 bases, with 19 bases lying between them. The germline V gene has CDR1 MDHEN and CDR2 SYDVKM. The CDR3 sequence: CASSPNTGRSYNEQFF. CDR3 in DNA: TGTGCCAGCAGCCCAAACACAGGGAGATCTTACAATGAGCAGTTCTTC.

This clone was seen once. The V gene is TRBV6-5, the J gene TRBJ2-5; either TRBD1 or TRBD2 may supply D (6 bases each). The better agreement between TRBJ2-7 and the DNA end casts doubt on the J call. The CDR3 has 14 amino acids. Germline-derived CDR1 and CDR2 are MNHEY and SVGAGI. The CDR3 DNA reads TGTGCCAGCAGAGCCCCCGGGGGCAGGTACGAGCAGTACTTC. This encodes CASRAPGGRYEQYF.